This T cell receptor (beta chain) was retrieved from a study of sequential checkpoint blockade in melanoma. About the study: Patients were randomized 1:1 to nivolumab-then-ipilimumab or ipilimumab-then-nivolumab first-line. After both sequences, patients received maintenance nivolumab.

Clones were read by immunoSEQ multiplex PCR, and TCRdb kept only the in-frame ones, dropping some. The sample comprises roughly 20,000 clones, over 70% of which are singletons, and around 34% rests with the top ten. The treatment is: randomized to nivolumab then ipilimumab (arm A) or the reverse (arm B). None of the patients previously received DNA-damaging chemotherapy. Trimming took off 11 bases at V and 8 bases at J, with 21 bases between the two ends. CDR1 and CDR2 from the germline V gene are ENHRY and SYGVKD. The CDR3 extends over 13 amino acids. Sequencing used CD8+ T cells sorted from blood (inferred from file names), obtained from a patient given nivolumab and ipilimumab in sequence. The TCR originated in a human donor with melanoma. The J gene is TRBJ1-2, the V gene TRBV10-3, with D tentatively TRBD1 (5 bases). The CDR3 loop is CAAKGEDIGGYTF. DNA for the CDR3: TGTGCCGCAAAAGGGGAAGATATTGGGGGCTACACCTTC.